This T cell receptor beta chain originates from a study of blood T cell repertoires in COVID-19. Study details: Sites across the United States, Italy and Spain contributed samples from acute and convalescent COVID-19.

This CDR3 has 15 amino acids. In germline, CDR1 is MNHEY, CDR2 SMNVEV (reference sequence). The V end lost 4 bases, the J end lost 15 bases, and 22 bases lay between the germline ends. The table lists this clone with a count of one. Participants spanned ages roughly 18 to 95 years and resided in about 24 US areas. Each participant's cohort was designated according to participant-reported clinical history. In the original analysis: Estimated nucleated cell counts came from reference gene primer amplification. Here immunoSEQ multiplex PCR was the method, and the copy in TCRdb shows in-frame clones only, minus some. V, J and clone size were drawn from that table, and D and trimming were deduced from the DNA. There are 300,000 to 400,000 clones in the sample; approximately 84% occur only once, and 1% lies in the top ten.

The sample taken for sequencing was PBMCs or T cells enriched from blood (not recorded which). The chain links TRBV27 to TRBJ1-6; TRBD1 is a possible D gene (5 bases). This TCR was recovered from a woman aged 25 to 39 who had recovered from COVID-19. The CDR3 DNA is TGTGCCAGCAGTTCGGACTTTCCAGGGACTTGGGGCCTCCACTTT. Translation: CASSSDFPGTWGLHF.